This T cell receptor (beta chain) was sequenced for a study of blood T cell repertoires in COVID-19. The data were produced by immunoSEQ multiplex PCR, yet TCRdb's version contains in-frame clones alone and is incomplete. The table has approximately 60,000 clones, approximately 85% seen once. The receptor comes from a human donor in a cohort sampled during active COVID-19. The sequenced material came from peripheral blood.

The CDR3 DNA is TGTGCCAGCTCAGGCGACAGGGTGAGGAGCACAGATACGCAGTATTTT. It yields the protein CASSGDRVRSTDTQYF. V usage is TRBV18 and J usage is TRBJ2-3, with 7 bases matching TRBD1. V lost 5 bases, J lost 0 bases, and 8 bases stayed unmatched. CDR1 and CDR2 (germline): KGHSH, LQKENI. This CDR3 has 16 residues. Complete variable domain (other parts from reference TRBV18 and TRBJ2-3): NAGVMQNPRHLVRRRGQEARLRCSPMKGHSHVYWYRQLPEEGLKFMVYLQKENIIDESGMPKERFSAEFPKEGPSILRIQQVVRGDSAAYFCASSGDRVRSTDTQYFGPGTRLTVL.